This TCR beta chain was retrieved from a study of PD-L1 blockade in urothelial cancer. Method: immunoSEQ multiplex PCR; TCRdb's copy keeps in-frame clones and lacks some. The profile covers about 43,000 clones, with about 91% appearing a single time and roughly 3.9% taken by the ten largest. Trimming took 1 base from V and 4 from J; bases not matched to a gene: 8. Germline CDR1 is SGHNT and CDR2 is YYREEE (reference sequence). The CDR3 sequence is 16 residues long. J is TRBJ2-7 and V is TRBV5-4, with 10 bases matching TRBD2. Sequenced here: PBMCs, sampled around atezolizumab (anti-PD-L1) treatment. This TCR was sampled from a man older than 75 with urothelial cancer. The CDR3 DNA reads TGTGCCAGCAGCTTGAGTGGTGGACTAGCGGTGTACGAGCAGTACTTC. This translates into CASSLSGGLAVYEQYF.